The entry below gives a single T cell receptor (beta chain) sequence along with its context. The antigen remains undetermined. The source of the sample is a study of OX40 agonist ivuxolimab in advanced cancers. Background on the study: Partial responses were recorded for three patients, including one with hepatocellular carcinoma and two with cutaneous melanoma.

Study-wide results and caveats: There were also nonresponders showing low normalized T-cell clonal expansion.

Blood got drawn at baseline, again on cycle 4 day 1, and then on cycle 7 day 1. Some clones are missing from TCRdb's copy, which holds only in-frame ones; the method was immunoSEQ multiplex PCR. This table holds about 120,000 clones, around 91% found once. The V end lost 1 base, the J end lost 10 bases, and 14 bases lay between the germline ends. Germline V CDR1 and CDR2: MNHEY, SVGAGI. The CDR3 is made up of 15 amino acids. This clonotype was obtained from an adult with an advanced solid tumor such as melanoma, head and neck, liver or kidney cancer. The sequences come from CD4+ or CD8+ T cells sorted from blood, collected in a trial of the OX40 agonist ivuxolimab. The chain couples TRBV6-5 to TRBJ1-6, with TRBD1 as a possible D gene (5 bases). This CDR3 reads CASSYWARGGSPLHF. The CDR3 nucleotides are TGTGCCAGCAGTTACTGGGCCCGGGGGGGATCACCCCTCCACTTT.